This entry describes one T cell receptor beta chain. Its cognate antigen is unknown. This sample is part of a study of shared clonotypes between healthy human individuals. Study information: A donor's plate count was three for CD4 naive and three for CD4 memory; CD8 naive had two and CD8 memory one.

Broader study findings: Lower generation probabilities were found for non-shared clonotypes than for those shared by all four donors.

V was shortened by 0 bases and J by 4 bases, with 24 bases between the two germline ends. Germline-derived CDR1 and CDR2 are GTSNPN and SVGIG (reference sequence). The CDR3 spans 18 residues. TCRdb's copy holds only in-frame clones and misses some; the assay was immunoSEQ multiplex PCR. The sample lists some 2.1 million clones, 85% to 95% seen once, with roughly 0.13% in the top ten. This sequence originates from a young man in good health. The sequenced sample was naive CD4+ T cells sorted from blood. The subset denotes: CD45RA+ positively selected. The chain couples TRBV30 to TRBJ1-1, with D possibly TRBD1 on 5 matching bases. In nucleotides, the CDR3 is TGTGCCTGGAGTGTACGGGGAAAAGGGGTCAGAATGAGCACTGAAGCTTTCTTT. This encodes CAWSVRGKGVRMSTEAFF.